A selection of T cell receptor beta chains follows, all from one sample in a study of vaccination and CD4 T cells after COVID-19. Which antigens these TCRs recognize remains unknown. TCRdb processed the PCR reads anew with MiXCR; each CDR3 protein has one entry. The sample lists some 15,000 distinct CDR3 sequences, just under 55% occurring once. Here the sequenced sample was CD4+ T cells from blood, cultured in vitro, taken about 7 months after SARS-CoV-2 vaccination. These receptors were collected from a human donor who had recovered from COVID-19. Each CDR3 is given with its conserved first and last residue. Each record gives: V gene, J gene, clone size, D gene, CDR3 length, CDR3 protein, CDR3 DNA. D genes are given only for firm matches. Clone size is shown for a subset of rows, as once, few, many or a class of expanded clone.

TRBV7-9	TRBJ2-1	.	.	15	CASSLREISYNEQFF	TGTGCCAGCAGCTTAAGAGAGATATCCTACAATGAGCAGTTCTTC
TRBV20-1	TRBJ1-2	medium-sized	.	16	CSARDGQVPSNYGYTF	TGCAGTGCTAGAGATGGGCAGGTCCCCTCTAACTATGGCTACACCTTC
TRBV24-1	TRBJ2-1	.	TRBD2	17	CATSDFGTSGRAHEQFF	TGTGCCACCAGTGATTTTGGGACTAGCGGGAGGGCCCATGAGCAGTTCTTC
TRBV5-6	TRBJ1-2	.	.	12	CASSLDRYGYTF	TGTGCCAGCAGCTTGGACAGGTACGGCTACACCTTC
TRBV28	TRBJ1-6	few	TRBD1	16	CASSFRTGGDNSPLHF	TGTGCCAGCAGTTTTAGGACAGGGGGGGATAATTCACCCCTCCACTTT
TRBV20-1	TRBJ2-1	.	.	14	CSAREGRGDDEQFF	TGCAGTGCTAGAGAGGGACGCGGGGACGATGAGCAGTTCTTC
TRBV4-2	TRBJ2-3	.	.	16	CASSQGVGTSGFTQYF	TGTGCCAGCAGCCAAGGAGTCGGGACCAGCGGATTCACGCAGTATTTT
TRBV2	TRBJ1-5	few	.	13	CASREGSNQPQHF	TGTGCCAGCAGGGAGGGGAGCAATCAGCCCCAGCATTTT
TRBV2	TRBJ2-5	.	.	11	CASSAYSAQYF	TGTGCCAGCAGTGCTTATTCGGCCCAGTACTTC
TRBV20-1	TRBJ1-2	.	.	10	CSAPGEGYTF	TGCAGTGCTCCAGGGGAAGGCTACACCTTC
TRBV6-1	TRBJ1-6	.	TRBD1	12	CASTDRVSPLHF	TGTGCCAGCACGGACAGGGTTTCACCCCTCCACTTT
TRBV20-1	TRBJ2-7	.	TRBD2	14	CSATRLAGDYEQYF	TGCAGTGCTACCCGACTAGCGGGGGACTACGAGCAGTACTTC
TRBV6-1	TRBJ2-7	few	.	15	CASSRAGPSSYEQYF	TGTGCCTCAAGTCGAGCAGGGCCAAGCTCCTACGAGCAGTACTTC
TRBV27	TRBJ2-2	.	.	14	CASSLGRGIGELFF	TGTGCCAGCAGTTTGGGCAGAGGTATCGGGGAGCTGTTTTTT
TRBV7-2	TRBJ1-5	few	.	16	CASSQRAGLGNQPQHF	TGTGCCAGCAGCCAACGCGCGGGGTTGGGCAATCAGCCCCAGCATTTT
TRBV20-1	TRBJ2-3	.	.	14	CSARRRASTDTQYF	TGCAGTGCCCGACGGCGGGCCAGCACAGATACGCAGTATTTT
TRBV7-2	TRBJ1-1	once	.	13	CASSLETDIEAFF	TGTGCCAGCAGCTTAGAGACAGACATTGAAGCTTTCTTT
TRBV19	TRBJ2-7	few	.	13	CASSMGREVEQYF	TGTGCCAGTAGTATGGGCAGGGAGGTCGAGCAGTACTTC
TRBV20-1	TRBJ2-7	.	.	14	CSARRQGPGYEQYF	TGCAGTGCTAGAAGGCAAGGACCGGGCTACGAGCAGTACTTC
TRBV6-5	TRBJ1-6	.	.	15	CASSYVGIGGSPLHF	TGTGCCAGCAGTTACGTAGGGATTGGGGGTTCACCCCTCCACTTT
TRBV7-2	TRBJ2-5	.	.	13	CASSFRTTETQYF	TGTGCCAGCAGCTTCCGGACTACAGAGACCCAGTACTTC
TRBV20-1	TRBJ1-2	few	.	15	CSAPKSTGRGGGYTF	TGCAGTGCCCCGAAGTCGACAGGAAGGGGAGGCGGCTACACCTTC
TRBV20-1	TRBJ2-3	.	TRBD1	14	CSASLTGSRDTQYF	TGCAGTGCTAGCTTGACAGGGTCGAGGGATACGCAGTATTTT
TRBV15	TRBJ2-5	.	TRBD2	16	CATSRQPGSWGGPQYF	TGTGCCACCAGCCGTCAACCGGGCTCTTGGGGGGGACCCCAGTACTTC
TRBV20-1	TRBJ2-3	.	.	14	CSARHGVARDTQYF	TGCAGTGCTAGACACGGGGTGGCGCGAGATACGCAGTATTTT
TRBV20-1	TRBJ2-7	.	.	14	CSARDQRRGSEQYF	TGCAGTGCTAGAGACCAAAGGCGGGGCTCCGAGCAGTACTTC
TRBV4-2	TRBJ1-1	.	.	16	CASSQNPSYGGYEAFF	TGTGCCAGCAGCCAAAACCCATCTTATGGCGGCTACGAAGCTTTCTTT
TRBV21-1	TRBJ1-5	.	.	13	CASSTDSNQPQHF	TGTGCCAGCAGCACTGATAGCAATCAGCCCCAGCATTTT
TRBV20-1	TRBJ1-5	once	.	16	CSALRAGADSNQPQHF	TGCAGTGCCCTACGCGCAGGGGCTGATAGCAATCAGCCCCAGCATTTT
TRBV7-9	TRBJ2-5	.	TRBD2	16	CASSSLRGGAYETQYF	TGTGCCAGCAGCTCCCTTCGGGGGGGGGCCTACGAGACCCAGTACTTC
TRBV7-8	TRBJ2-7	.	.	13	CASSPLFLYEQYF	TGTGCCAGCAGCCCCCTCTTCCTCTACGAGCAGTACTTC
TRBV24-1	TRBJ1-5	.	TRBD1	20	CATSDGHRDSLFDVNQPQHF	TGTGCCACCAGTGATGGTCACCGGGACAGCCTATTTGATGTCAATCAGCCCCAGCATTTT
TRBV5-4	TRBJ2-7	.	.	12	CASSRGVDEQYF	TGTGCCAGCTCTCGGGGAGTGGACGAGCAGTACTTC
TRBV20-1	TRBJ2-7	.	TRBD2	14	CSAREKRDPYEQYF	TGCAGTGCTAGAGAGAAGCGGGACCCCTACGAGCAGTACTTC
TRBV4-3	TRBJ1-2	.	.	15	CASSRRRSNLGGYTF	TGCGCCAGCAGCCGGAGGCGGTCAAACTTGGGTGGCTACACCTTC
TRBV7-2	TRBJ1-1	.	.	16	CASSLSYRLADTEAFF	TGTGCCAGCAGCTTAAGTTATCGGTTGGCGGACACTGAAGCTTTCTTT
TRBV19	TRBJ2-1	.	TRBD2	14	CASSTVAGGGEQFF	TGTGCCAGTAGTACGGTAGCGGGGGGCGGTGAGCAGTTCTTC
TRBV7-9	TRBJ1-2	few	.	12	CASSKDVHGYTF	TGTGCCAGCAGCAAAGACGTCCATGGCTACACCTTC
TRBV20-1	TRBJ1-5	.	.	17	CSARDRRHGALNQPQHF	TGCAGTGCTAGAGATCGGCGGCATGGGGCCCTCAATCAGCCCCAGCATTTT
TRBV19	TRBJ2-7	.	.	15	CASSEMASQGFEQYF	TGTGCCAGTAGCGAGATGGCTAGCCAAGGCTTTGAGCAGTACTTC
TRBV7-9	TRBJ1-2	.	TRBD1	13	CASSSGQNYGYTF	TGTGCCAGCAGCTCGGGACAGAACTATGGCTACACCTTC
TRBV27	TRBJ2-3	.	.	13	CASSLRGADTQYF	TGTGCCAGCAGTTTAAGAGGGGCAGATACGCAGTATTTT
TRBV18	TRBJ2-5	.	.	13	CASSLNIQETQYF	TGTGCCAGCTCACTGAATATCCAAGAGACCCAGTACTTC
TRBV2	TRBJ2-3	.	.	13	CASSEERADTQYF	TGTGCCAGCAGTGAAGAACGGGCAGATACGCAGTATTTT
TRBV7-3	TRBJ2-2	.	.	13	CASKVGFTGELFF	TGTGCCAGCAAGGTGGGATTCACCGGGGAGCTGTTTTTT
TRBV7-6	TRBJ2-3	large	TRBD2	17	CASSLGAGGPLFDTQYF	TGTGCCAGCAGCTTGGGGGCGGGGGGGCCTTTGTTCGATACGCAGTATTTT
TRBV27	TRBJ1-5	.	TRBD1	15	CASSLGQGGSWPQHF	TGTGCCAGCAGTTTAGGCCAGGGGGGGTCTTGGCCCCAGCATTTT
TRBV15	TRBJ2-7	few	TRBD2	15	CATSRGVAGTYEQYF	TGTGCCACCAGCAGAGGGGTAGCGGGCACCTACGAGCAGTACTTC
TRBV10-3	TRBJ2-7	.	.	15	CAISESWMRSYEQYF	TGTGCCATCAGTGAGTCCTGGATGCGGTCCTACGAGCAGTACTTC
TRBV12-3/TRBV12-4	TRBJ2-1	.	TRBD2	11	CASRASGGLVF	TGTGCCAGCAGGGCTAGCGGGGGGTTGGTCTTC
TRBV7-3	TRBJ1-1	.	TRBD1	13	CASSAGQDTEAFF	TGTGCCAGCAGCGCGGGACAGGACACTGAAGCTTTCTTT
TRBV27	TRBJ2-7	.	TRBD2	14	CASSQLAGGYEQYF	TGTGCCAGCAGCCAACTAGCGGGGGGGTACGAGCAGTACTTC
TRBV19	TRBJ2-7	few	.	13	CASGGAGVYEQYF	TGTGCCAGCGGAGGGGCAGGGGTCTACGAGCAGTACTTC
TRBV20-1	TRBJ2-7	.	TRBD1	16	CSARVPRDSSSYEQYF	TGCAGTGCTAGAGTACCCCGGGACAGCAGCTCCTACGAGCAGTACTTC
TRBV6-5	TRBJ1-1	few	.	13	CASSYSGGFGAFF	TGTGCCAGCAGTTACTCCGGGGGCTTTGGGGCTTTCTTT
TRBV19	TRBJ1-2	.	.	14	CASSLGGKGYGYTF	TGTGCCAGTAGTCTGGGGGGAAAGGGCTATGGCTACACCTTC